This T cell receptor beta chain comes out of a study of cytomegalovirus exposure and HLA in healthy donors. V shed 5 bases and J shed 0 bases, with 16 bases lying between them. Per germline, CDR1 LGHNT and CDR2 FRNRAP. The CDR3 sequence is 17 residues long. Vbeta (60) and Jbeta (13) primers were used in the PCR. Profiling relied on immunoSEQ multiplex PCR, and the TCRdb table lists in-frame clones only, not all of them. The data hold approximately 90,000 clones, with about 74% observed a single time. The sequence was collected from a man aged 30 to 39 in good health and CMV-seronegative. This chain joins TRBV12-5 and TRBJ1-4, with D possibly matching TRBD1 (6 bases). The sample taken for sequencing was PBMCs. The CDR3 sequence: CASGLSGQRATNEKLFF. The CDR3 nucleotides are TGTGCTAGTGGTCTCTCTGGACAGAGAGCAACTAATGAAAAACTGTTTTTT.